Sequencing of this T cell receptor beta chain was carried out in a study of T cell responses to AZD1222 COVID-19 vaccine. Study-level findings and limits: Every sample of the repertoires postdated the peak T cell response.

CDR1 and CDR2 from the germline V gene are WNHNN and SYGVQD (reference sequence). The CDR3 consists of 13 residues. Trimming shortened V by 4 bases and J by 5 bases, and 6 bases separated the two germline ends. This clone was counted between two and nine times. Its antigen is unidentified. Profiled with immunoSEQ multiplex PCR; TCRdb holds only in-frame clones, not every one. The data hold 59,000 or so clones, with around 84% observed a single time. J is TRBJ1-6 and V is TRBV10-1; D might be TRBD1 (5 bases). The sample was peripheral blood, taken on day 0 of AZD1222 vaccination. This TCR derives from an adult in good health. In DNA, the CDR3 is TGCGCCAGCAGTGTGGGGGATAATTCACCCCTCCACTTT. It encodes CASSVGDNSPLHF.